The clone carrying this TCR beta chain was seen a few times. Its specificity is unknown. TCRdb used MiXCR to reprocess the 5' RACE reads, holding one entry per CDR3 protein. Of about 540,000 distinct CDR3 sequences detected, roughly 13% appear once; the ten largest clones hold over 6.5%. Germline V lookup: CDR1 SGHAT, CDR2 FQNNGV. Trimming cost V 4 bases and J 2 bases, with 10 bases left between them. The CDR3 is made up of 14 amino acids. This entry belongs to a study of CD8 T cells in ankylosing spondylitis. Whole-study results and caveats: About eight highly homologous variants made up a TCR beta motif that seemed to typify ankylosing spondylitis blood. Peripheral blood held disease-linked clones only at relatively low frequency, and these were CD8+.

Sequenced input: blood, either unsorted or a sorted T cell fraction (not recorded which). The rearrangement joins TRBV11-2 to TRBJ2-3; D remains ambiguous. This receptor was obtained from a male donor with ankylosing spondylitis. The CDR3 spells CASSSSTFTDTQYF. Here the CDR3 DNA reads TGTGCCAGCAGCTCCTCGACTTTCACAGATACGCAGTATTTT.